The 17 T cell receptor beta chains listed next were all sequenced from one sample in a study of human T cells and chemical hapten exposure. TCRdb redid the calling of the RACE reads with MiXCR, one entry per CDR3 protein. The sample carries roughly 100,000 distinct CDR3 sequences, 10% to 14% recorded once. Time point noted: pre-sensitization, week 0. The treatment is: therapeutic diphenylcyclopropenone sensitization with weekly scalp DPC. Here the sequenced sample was whole blood, taken in connection with sensitization to the hapten diphenylcyclopropenone (DPC). The receptors stem from a woman aged 60 to 75 with alopecia areata. Some clones in this sample may be carry-over from other donors' samples.

V gene TRBV5-1 combines with J gene TRBJ2-5; D is unresolved. This CDR3 spans 15 amino acids. Trimming removed 0 bases at V and 5 bases at J, with 14 bases between. From germline, CDR1 is SGHRS and CDR2 YFSETQ. The CDR3 sequence is CASSLGSGLEETQYF. The DNA of the CDR3 is TGCGCCAGCAGCTTGGGTTCTGGTCTGGAGGAGACCCAGTACTTC. The full variable domain, its missing parts supplied by reference TRBV5-1 and TRBJ2-5, is KAGVTQTPRYLIKTRGQQVTLSCSPISGHRSVSWYQQTPGQGLQFLFEYFSETQRNKGNFPGRFSGRQFSNSRSEMNVSTLELGDSALYLCASSLGSGLEETQYFGPGTRLLVL.

In this sample, this clonotype turned up a few times. The rearrangement joins TRBV29-1 to TRBJ2-1; TRBD2 agrees at 8 bases. The CDR3 sequence is 17 residues long. Germline V gene lookup returns CDR1 SQVTM and CDR2 ANQGSEA. With 3 bases clipped from V and 0 bases from J, the junction kept 10 bases outside the gene matches. CDR3 residues: CSVERASGPPSYNEQFF. Here the CDR3 DNA reads TGCAGCGTTGAGAGGGCTAGCGGGCCCCCCTCCTACAATGAGCAGTTCTTC.

At least ten counts were recorded for this clonotype. The V and J genes are TRBV2 and TRBJ2-1; TRBD2 is a possible D gene (6 bases). Looked up from germline, CDR1 is SNHLY and CDR2 is FYNNEI. The CDR3 consists of 16 residues. The V end lost 8 bases, the J end lost 7 bases, and 24 bases lay between the germline ends. The chain's CDR3 is CASDTTPSGGLNEQFF. The DNA for the CDR3 is TGTGCCAGCGATACCACCCCCAGTGGGGGGTTAAATGAGCAGTTCTTC.

The chain employs TRBV5-1 and TRBJ2-5; TRBD1 agrees at 8 bases. This CDR3 has 14 amino acids. Germline-derived CDR1 and CDR2 are SGHRS and YFSETQ. After removal of 4 bases from V and 3 bases from J, the junction contained 5 bases not matched to a gene. CDR3 in amino acids: CASSTGQVEETQYF. CDR3 sequence (DNA): TGCGCCAGCAGCACGGGACAGGTAGAAGAGACCCAGTACTTC.

About this clonotype: A read error may explain this, as a much larger clone is one base away. The rearrangement joins TRBV15 to TRBJ2-5; D remains ambiguous. Per germline, CDR1 LNHNV and CDR2 YYDKDF (reference sequence). The CDR3 is made up of 14 amino acids. For the CDR3, the DNA is TGTGCCACCAGCAGAGAAGCAGCGCAAGAGTCCCAGTACTTC. Its protein is CATSREAAQESQYF.

This clonotype has more than one count but fewer than ten. The chain employs TRBV30 and TRBJ2-3; perhaps TRBD1 as D (5 bases). Trimming took 4 bases from V and 7 from J, leaving 18 bases between them. The germline V gene has CDR1 GTSNPN and CDR2 SVGIG (reference sequence). This CDR3 region has 14 residues. The CDR3 sequence: CAWTGLLSVNTQYF. DNA of the CDR3: TGTGCCTGGACAGGGCTGCTTTCGGTTAATACGCAGTATTTT.

This clonotype was picked up many times. The rearrangement links TRBV9 to TRBJ2-2; unclear D gene. Germline CDR1 reads SGDLS; CDR2 reads YYNGEE. The CDR3 has 13 residues. Between the trimmed V and J ends, which lost 0 bases and 5 bases, there was a span of 5 bases. DNA for the CDR3: TGTGCCAGCAGCGTAGTAGGTACCGGGGAGCTGTTTTTT. It yields the protein CASSVVGTGELFF.

This clonotype was seen ten or more times. The rearrangement links TRBV29-1 to TRBJ2-4; D is ambiguous. CDR1 and CDR2 (germline): SQVTM, ANQGSEA. This CDR3 has 14 amino acids. Between the trimmed V and J ends, which lost 7 bases and 1 base, there was a span of 14 bases. CDR3 in DNA: TGCAGCGCCAGACCACACTGGGCCAAAAACATTCAGTACTTC. Amino acid sequence: CSARPHWAKNIQYF.

At least ten counts were recorded for this clonotype. This chain connects TRBV4-1 to TRBJ2-1; unclear D gene. Germline assignment: CDR1 MGHRA and CDR2 YSYEKL. The CDR3 length is 14 residues. V dropped 2 bases and J dropped 4 bases, with 9 bases sitting between them. The CDR3 here is CASSQQQDYNEQFF. In DNA form, the CDR3 reads TGCGCCAGCAGCCAACAGCAGGATTACAATGAGCAGTTCTTC.

This clonotype was found many times. This chain links TRBV10-3 with TRBJ1-2, with TRBD1 as a possible D gene (5 bases). The CDR3 consists of 14 residues. Germline-derived CDR1 and CDR2 are ENHRY and SYGVKD. The V gene lost 6 bases and the J gene lost 8 bases, with 19 bases spanning the gap. CDR3 loop: CAISRQAGMGGYTF. For the CDR3, the DNA is TGTGCCATCAGCCGTCAGGCAGGGATGGGCGGCTACACCTTC.

This clonotype was counted ten times or more. The J gene is TRBJ1-4, the V gene TRBV5-1; TRBD1 aligns across 8 bases. Germline-derived CDR1 and CDR2 are SGHRS and YFSETQ. This CDR3 spans 14 amino acids. The trim removed 4 bases at V and 7 bases at J, leaving 6 bases unmatched. CDR3 DNA sequence: TGCGCCAGCAGCCCAGGACAGGGCGGTGAAAAACTGTTTTTT. It translates to CASSPGQGGEKLFF.

A remark on this clonotype: A clone one base away is much larger, so this may be a read error. This chain links TRBV11-2 with TRBJ2-5; D is tentatively TRBD1 or TRBD2 (6 bases each). Germline V CDR1 and CDR2: SGHAT, FQNNGV. CDR3 length: 14 residues. The CDR3 bases are TGTGCCAGCAGCCGCCGACGGGGGCAAGAGACCCTGTACTTC. Encoded protein: CASSRRRGQETLYF.

The table lists this clonotype with a few counts. J is TRBJ1-5 and V is TRBV2, with D possibly matching TRBD1 (5 bases). Germline-derived CDR1 and CDR2 are SNHLY and FYNNEI. V lost 4 bases to trimming and J lost 4 bases, with 17 bases between them. The CDR3 spans 16 residues. Here the CDR3 reads CASSGESGALNQPQHF. DNA for the CDR3: TGTGCCAGCAGTGGAGAGAGCGGGGCGTTGAATCAGCCCCAGCATTTT.

In this sample, this clonotype turned up many times. The V call is TRBV6-6, the J call TRBJ1-5, with 8 positions matching TRBD1. The trim removed 6 bases at V and 1 base at J, leaving 11 bases unmatched. This CDR3 comprises 17 residues. In germline, CDR1 is MNHNY, CDR2 SVGAGI (reference sequence). The CDR3 region has the DNA TGTGCCAGCAGGGCACAGGGGGACGGTAGGAGCAATCAGCCCCAGCATTTT. This sequence encodes CASRAQGDGRSNQPQHF.

The rearrangement joins TRBV12-3 or TRBV12-4 to TRBJ1-2; no clear D. V gave up 10 bases and J gave up 4 bases, with 13 bases separating them. The CDR3 runs to 12 residues. The CDR3 nucleotides are TGTGCCAAAAGAGACAACTTCTATGGCTACACCTTC. Its protein is CAKRDNFYGYTF.

This chain uses TRBV13 with TRBJ1-6; tentative D call: TRBD1 (5 bases). Germline values: CDR1 PRHDT, CDR2 FYEKMQ (reference sequence). The V and J ends lost 2 bases and 13 bases respectively, with 15 bases between them. CDR3 length equals 14 residues. CDR3: CASSLPGLEGPLHF. DNA for the CDR3: TGTGCCAGCAGCTTACCTGGACTGGAGGGGCCCCTCCACTTT.

The chain combines TRBV30 with TRBJ1-2; D unresolved. Between the trimmed V and J ends, which lost 1 base and 0 bases, there was a span of 12 bases. The CDR3 is 15 amino acids. The germline V gene has CDR1 GTSNPN and CDR2 SVGIG (reference sequence). The CDR3 spells CAWSAGSEANYGYTF. CDR3 nucleotides: TGTGCCTGGAGTGCGGGGTCAGAAGCTAACTATGGCTACACCTTC.